The entry that follows covers one TCR beta chain sequence. This record belongs to a study of cytomegalovirus exposure and HLA in healthy donors. The PCR contained 60 Vbeta and 13 Jbeta primers. The table came from immunoSEQ multiplex PCR; TCRdb's copy has only in-frame clones and leaves some out. The sample consists of 150,000 to 200,000 clones, around three quarters of them appearing once. Germline assignment: CDR1 MNHEY and CDR2 SMNVEV (reference sequence). CDR3 size: 14 residues. V dropped 3 bases and J dropped 7 bases, with 15 bases sitting between them. This sequence was found in a woman in her 30s in good health and CMV-seropositive. Sample: PBMCs. This chain uses TRBV27 with TRBJ1-2; D remains unclear. CDR3 protein: CASSFSGSSVGYTF. The CDR3 DNA reads as TGTGCCAGCAGTTTTTCAGGATCCTCCGTTGGCTACACCTTC.